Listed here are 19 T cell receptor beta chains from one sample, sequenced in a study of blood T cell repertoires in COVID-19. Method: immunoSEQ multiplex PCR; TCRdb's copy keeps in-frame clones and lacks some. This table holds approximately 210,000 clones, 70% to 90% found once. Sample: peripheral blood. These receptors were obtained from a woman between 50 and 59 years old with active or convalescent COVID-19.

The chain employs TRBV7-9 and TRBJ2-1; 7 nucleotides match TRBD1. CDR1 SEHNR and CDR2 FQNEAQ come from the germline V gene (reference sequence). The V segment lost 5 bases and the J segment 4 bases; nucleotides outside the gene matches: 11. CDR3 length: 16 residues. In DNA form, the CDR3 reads TGTGCCAGCAGCCCTACCAGGGGGACCGGATACAATGAGCAGTTCTTC. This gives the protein CASSPTRGTGYNEQFF.

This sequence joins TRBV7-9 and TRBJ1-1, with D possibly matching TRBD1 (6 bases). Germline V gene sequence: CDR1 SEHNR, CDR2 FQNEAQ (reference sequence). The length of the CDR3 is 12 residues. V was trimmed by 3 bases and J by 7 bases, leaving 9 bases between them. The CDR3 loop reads CASSFGQLEAFF. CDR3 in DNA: TGTGCCAGCAGCTTCGGACAGCTTGAAGCTTTCTTT.

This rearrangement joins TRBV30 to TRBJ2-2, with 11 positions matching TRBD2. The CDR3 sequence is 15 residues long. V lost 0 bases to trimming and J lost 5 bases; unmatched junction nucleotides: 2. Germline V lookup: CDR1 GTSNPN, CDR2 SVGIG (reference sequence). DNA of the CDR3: TGTGCCTGGAGTGTAAGACTAGCGGGAACCGGGGAGCTGTTTTTT. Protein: CAWSVRLAGTGELFF.

For the CDR3, the DNA is TGTGCCAGCAGCCGCGCGGGAGAGAACACTGAAGCTTTCTTT. It translates to CASSRAGENTEAFF. V is TRBV7-8 and J is TRBJ1-1, with D unresolved. CDR3 length: 14 amino acids. The V end lost 5 bases, the J end lost 1 base, and 11 bases lay between the germline ends. Germline CDR1 is SGHVS and CDR2 is FQNEAQ.

The CDR3 nucleotides read TGTGCCAGCAGACCGGGACTAGCGAACACCGGGGAGCTGTTTTTT. Residues: CASRPGLANTGELFF. The rearrangement uses TRBV27 and TRBJ2-2, with TRBD2 matching 8 bases. V gave up 6 bases and J gave up 0 bases; unmatched junction bases: 3. This CDR3 has 15 amino acids. Germline V lookup: CDR1 MNHEY, CDR2 SMNVEV (reference sequence).

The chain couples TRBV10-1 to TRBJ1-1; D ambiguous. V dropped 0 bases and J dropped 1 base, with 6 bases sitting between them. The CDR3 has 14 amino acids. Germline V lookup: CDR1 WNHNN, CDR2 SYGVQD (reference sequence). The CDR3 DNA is TGCGCCAGCAGTGAGTCGAGGGCGAACACTGAAGCTTTCTTT. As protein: CASSESRANTEAFF.

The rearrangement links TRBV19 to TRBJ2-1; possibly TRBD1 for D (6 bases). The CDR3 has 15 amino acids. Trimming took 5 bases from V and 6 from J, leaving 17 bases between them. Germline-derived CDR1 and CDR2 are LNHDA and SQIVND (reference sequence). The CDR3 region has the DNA TGTGCCAGTAGTGCCCGGGACACCGATCCCAATGAGCAGTTCTTC. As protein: CASSARDTDPNEQFF.

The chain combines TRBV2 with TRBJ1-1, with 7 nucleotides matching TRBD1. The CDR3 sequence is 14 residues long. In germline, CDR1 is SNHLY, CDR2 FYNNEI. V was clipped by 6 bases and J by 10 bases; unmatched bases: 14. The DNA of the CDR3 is TGTGCCAGCAGCGGGGACAGCCAACAACGGGGAGCTTTCTTT. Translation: CASSGDSQQRGAFF. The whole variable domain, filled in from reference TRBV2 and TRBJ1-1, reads EPEVTQTPSHQVTQMGQEVILRCVPISNHLYFYWYRQILGQKVEFLVSFYNNEISEKSEIFDDQFSVERPDGSNFTLKIRSTKLEDSAMYFCASSGDSQQRGAFFGQGTRLTVV.

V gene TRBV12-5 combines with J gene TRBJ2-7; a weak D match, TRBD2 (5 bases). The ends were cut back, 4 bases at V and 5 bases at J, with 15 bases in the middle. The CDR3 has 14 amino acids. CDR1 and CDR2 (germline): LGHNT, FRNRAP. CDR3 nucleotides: TGTGCTAGTGGTTCGATAGCGCGGGCTGACGAGCAGTACGTC. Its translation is CASGSIARADEQYV.

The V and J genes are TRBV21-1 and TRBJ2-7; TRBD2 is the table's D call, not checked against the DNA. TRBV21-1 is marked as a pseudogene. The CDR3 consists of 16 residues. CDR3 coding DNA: TGTGCCAGCAGCAAAAGGACGGGAGGGCTTCGGGACGAGCAGTACTTC. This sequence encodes CASSKRTGGLRDEQYF.

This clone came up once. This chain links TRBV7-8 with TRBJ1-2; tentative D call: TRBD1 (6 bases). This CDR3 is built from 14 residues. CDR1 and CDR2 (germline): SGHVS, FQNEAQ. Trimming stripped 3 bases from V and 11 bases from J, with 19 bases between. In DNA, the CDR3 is TGTGCCAGCAGCTTTATCCTCGGGGGGGCAGGATACACCTTC. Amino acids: CASSFILGGAGYTF.

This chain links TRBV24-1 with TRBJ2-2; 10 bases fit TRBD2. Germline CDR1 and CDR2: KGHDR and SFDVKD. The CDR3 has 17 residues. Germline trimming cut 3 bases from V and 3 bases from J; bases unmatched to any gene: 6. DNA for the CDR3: TGTGCCACCAGTGATCCCCTAGGGACTAGCGACACCGGGGAGCTGTTTTTT. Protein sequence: CATSDPLGTSDTGELFF.

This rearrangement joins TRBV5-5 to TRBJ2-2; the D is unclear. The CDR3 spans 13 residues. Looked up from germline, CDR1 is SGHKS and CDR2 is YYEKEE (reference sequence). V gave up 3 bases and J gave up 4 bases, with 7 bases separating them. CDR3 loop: CASSYPGTGELFF. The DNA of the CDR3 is TGTGCCAGCAGCTACCCGGGCACCGGGGAGCTGTTTTTT.

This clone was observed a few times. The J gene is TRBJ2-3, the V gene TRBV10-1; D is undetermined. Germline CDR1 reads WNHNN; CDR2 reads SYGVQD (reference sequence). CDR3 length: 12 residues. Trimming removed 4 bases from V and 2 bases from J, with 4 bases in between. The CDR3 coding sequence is TGCGCCAGCAGTGCCCTCACAGATACGCAGTATTTT. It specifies CASSALTDTQYF.

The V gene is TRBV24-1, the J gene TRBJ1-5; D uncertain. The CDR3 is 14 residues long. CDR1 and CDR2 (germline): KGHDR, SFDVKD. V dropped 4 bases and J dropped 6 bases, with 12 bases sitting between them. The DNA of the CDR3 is TGTGCCACCAGTGAAAGGGAGGGATCTCAGCCCCAGCATTTT. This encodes CATSEREGSQPQHF.

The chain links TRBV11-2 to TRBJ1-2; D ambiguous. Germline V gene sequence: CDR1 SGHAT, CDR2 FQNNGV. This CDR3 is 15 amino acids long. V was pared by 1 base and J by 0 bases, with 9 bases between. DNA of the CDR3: TGTGCCAGCAGCTTAGTAGAGTCCTCTAACTATGGCTACACCTTC. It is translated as CASSLVESSNYGYTF.

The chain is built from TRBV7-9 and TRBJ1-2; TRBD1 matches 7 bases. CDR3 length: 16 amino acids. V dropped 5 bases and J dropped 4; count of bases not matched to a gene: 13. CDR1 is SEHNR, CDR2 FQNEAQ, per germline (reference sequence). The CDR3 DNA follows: TGTGCCAGCAGCACTGAGAATTACAGGGACAGCTATGGCTACACCTTC. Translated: CASSTENYRDSYGYTF.

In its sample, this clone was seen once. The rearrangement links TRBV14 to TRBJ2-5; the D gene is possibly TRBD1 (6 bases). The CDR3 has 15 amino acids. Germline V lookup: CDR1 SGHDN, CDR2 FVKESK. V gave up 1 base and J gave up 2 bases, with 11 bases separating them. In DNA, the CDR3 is TGTGCCAGCAGCCAAGGGGGGCTTGGGCAAGAGACCCAGTACTTC. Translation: CASSQGGLGQETQYF.

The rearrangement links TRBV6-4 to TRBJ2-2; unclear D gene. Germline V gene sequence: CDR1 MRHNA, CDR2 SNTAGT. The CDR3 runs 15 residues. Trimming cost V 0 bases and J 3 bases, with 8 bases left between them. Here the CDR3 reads CASSDSMAYTGELFF. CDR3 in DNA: TGTGCCAGCAGTGACTCGATGGCCTACACCGGGGAGCTGTTTTTT.